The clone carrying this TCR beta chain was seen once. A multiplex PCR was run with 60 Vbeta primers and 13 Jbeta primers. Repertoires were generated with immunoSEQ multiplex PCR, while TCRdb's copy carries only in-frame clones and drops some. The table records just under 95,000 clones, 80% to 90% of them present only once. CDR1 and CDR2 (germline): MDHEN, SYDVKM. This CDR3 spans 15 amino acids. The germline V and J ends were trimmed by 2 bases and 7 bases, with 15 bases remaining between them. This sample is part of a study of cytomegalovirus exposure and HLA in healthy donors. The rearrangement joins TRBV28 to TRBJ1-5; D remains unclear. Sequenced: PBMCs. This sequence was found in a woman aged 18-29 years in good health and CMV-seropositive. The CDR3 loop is CASSLRRASGQPQHF. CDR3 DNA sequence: TGTGCCAGCAGTTTACGGAGGGCTTCGGGCCAGCCCCAGCATTTT.